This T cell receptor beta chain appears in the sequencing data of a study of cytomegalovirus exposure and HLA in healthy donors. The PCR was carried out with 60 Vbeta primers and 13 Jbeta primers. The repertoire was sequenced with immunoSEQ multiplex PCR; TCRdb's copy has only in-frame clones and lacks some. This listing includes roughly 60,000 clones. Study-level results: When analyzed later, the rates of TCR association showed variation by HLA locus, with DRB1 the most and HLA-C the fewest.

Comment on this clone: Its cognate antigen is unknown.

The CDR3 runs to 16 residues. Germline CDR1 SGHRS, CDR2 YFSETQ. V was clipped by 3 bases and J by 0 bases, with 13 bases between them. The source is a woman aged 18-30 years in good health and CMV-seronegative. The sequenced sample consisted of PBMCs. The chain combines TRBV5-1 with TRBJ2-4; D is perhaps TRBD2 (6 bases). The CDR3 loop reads CASSYSGGEAKNIQYF. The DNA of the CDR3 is TGCGCCAGCAGCTATTCAGGCGGGGAAGCCAAAAACATTCAGTACTTC.